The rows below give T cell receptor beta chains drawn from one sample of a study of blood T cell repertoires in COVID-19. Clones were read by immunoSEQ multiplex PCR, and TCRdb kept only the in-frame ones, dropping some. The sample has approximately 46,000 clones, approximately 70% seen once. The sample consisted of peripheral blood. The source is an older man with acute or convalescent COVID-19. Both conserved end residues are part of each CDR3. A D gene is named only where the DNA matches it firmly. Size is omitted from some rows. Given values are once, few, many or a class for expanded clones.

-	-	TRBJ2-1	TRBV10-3	TGTGCCATCAGGGGCGCCGTAAATGAGCAGTTCTTC	CAIRGAVNEQFF
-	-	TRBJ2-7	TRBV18	TGTGCCAGCTCCCAGATAGGACGGGATCGGGGCGAGCAGTACTTC	CASSQIGRDRGEQYF
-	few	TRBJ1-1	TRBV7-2	TGTGCCAGCAGCTTATTCGGACATCCGGGTGAAGCTTTCTTT	CASSLFGHPGEAFF
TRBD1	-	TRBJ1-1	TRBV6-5	TGTGCCAGCAGGGGACAGGGTGGGAACACTGAAGCTTTCTTT	CASRGQGGNTEAFF
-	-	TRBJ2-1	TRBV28	TGTGCCAGCAGTTTTAGCGTCTATGAGCAGTTCTTC	CASSFSVYEQFF
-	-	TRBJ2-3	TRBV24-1	TGTGCCACCAGTGATGCCCGTGGAGCAGATACGCAGTATTTT	CATSDARGADTQYF
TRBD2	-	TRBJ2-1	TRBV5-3	TGTGCCAGAAGCTTCGGGGCTAGCGGACACAATGAGCAGTTCTTC	CARSFGASGHNEQFF
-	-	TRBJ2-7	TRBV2	TGTGCCAGCAGTGAATTAGCGGTGAACTCCTACGAGCAGTACTTC	CASSELAVNSYEQYF
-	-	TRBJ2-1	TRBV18	TGTGCCAGCTCACCGGGACACTACAATGAGCAGTTCTTC	CASSPGHYNEQFF
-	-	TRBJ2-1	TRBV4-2	TGTGCCAGCAGCCAAGATGGTGCGAGGCCGATATACAATGAGCAGTTCTTC	CASSQDGARPIYNEQFF
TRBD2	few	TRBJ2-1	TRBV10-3	TGTGCCATCAGTTCCCCGACTAGCGGGCTCTACAATGAGCAGTTCTTC	CAISSPTSGLYNEQFF
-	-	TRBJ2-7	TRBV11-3	TGTGCCAGCAGCCAAAACACCTACGAGCAGTACTTC	CASSQNTYEQYF
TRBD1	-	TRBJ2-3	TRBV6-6	TGTGCCAGCAGTTTGGACAGGTCGACAGATACGCAGTATTTT	CASSLDRSTDTQYF
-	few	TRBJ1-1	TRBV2	TGTGCCAGCTTTACAGTGAACACTGAAGCTTTCTTT	CASFTVNTEAFF
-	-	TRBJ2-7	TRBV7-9	TGTGCCAGCAGCTTGACCACGGGAGCCGGTGAGCAGTACTTC	CASSLTTGAGEQYF
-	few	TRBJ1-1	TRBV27	TGTGCCAGCAGTCCTGCGGGGGGGGCCGGCACTGAAGCTTTCTTT	CASSPAGGAGTEAFF
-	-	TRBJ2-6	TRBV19	TGTGCCAGTAGTCGAGGCGGCTCTGGGGCCAACGTCCTGACTTTC	CASSRGGSGANVLTF
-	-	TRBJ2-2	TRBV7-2	TGTGCCAGCAGCTTAGAACAGGGTTACACCGGGGAGCTGTTTTTT	CASSLEQGYTGELFF
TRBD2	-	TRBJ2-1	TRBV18	TGTGCCAGCTCACGACAGGGGGCGAGGACTAGCGGGAGGATGAATGAGCAGTTCTTC	CASSRQGARTSGRMNEQFF
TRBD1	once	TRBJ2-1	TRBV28	TGTGCCAGCAGTCTTAGCGCAGGGGGCCGGGAGCAGTTCTTC	CASSLSAGGREQFF
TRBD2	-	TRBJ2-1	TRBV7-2	TGTGCCAGCAGCTTAGACCCCACTAGCGGGTTCTACAATGAGCAGTTCTTC	CASSLDPTSGFYNEQFF
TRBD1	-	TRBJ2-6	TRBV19	TGTGCCAGTAACGTTCGACAGGGCACTGGGGCCAACGTCCTGACTTTC	CASNVRQGTGANVLTF